These 26 T cell receptor beta chains were sequenced from one sample in a study of technical replicates of blood from a few donors. The table came from immunoSEQ multiplex PCR; TCRdb's copy has only in-frame clones and leaves some out. The sample gives 7,500 to 9,500 clones, 91% of which show up once; 8% to 9.5% is in the top ten. The material sequenced was PBMCs. These receptor sequences come from a human donor in good health.

V usage is TRBV5-1 and J usage is TRBJ2-2; D is unclear. The CDR3 has 16 amino acids. CDR1 SGHRS and CDR2 YFSETQ come from the germline V gene. V gave up 0 bases and J gave up 2 bases, with 11 bases separating them. The CDR3 protein is CASSLGGQANTGELFF. CDR3 nucleotides: TGCGCCAGCAGCTTGGGTGGCCAGGCAAACACCGGGGAGCTGTTTTTT. Filled out from reference TRBV5-1 and TRBJ2-2, the complete variable domain reads KAGVTQTPRYLIKTRGQQVTLSCSPISGHRSVSWYQQTPGQGLQFLFEYFSETQRNKGNFPGRFSGRQFSNSRSEMNVSTLELGDSALYLCASSLGGQANTGELFFGEGSRLTVL.

This chain connects TRBV20-1 to TRBJ2-3; 7 bases agree with TRBD1. V shed 5 bases, J shed 8 bases, and the junction held 4 bases outside the gene matches. Germline V gene lookup returns CDR1 DFQATT and CDR2 SNEGSKA (reference sequence). This CDR3 has 11 amino acids. CDR3 amino acids: CSAEQGRTQYF. The CDR3 nucleotides are TGCAGTGCTGAACAGGGGCGTACGCAGTATTTT.

This chain connects TRBV5-4 to TRBJ1-4; D unresolved. CDR1 is SGHNT and CDR2 is YYREEE in the germline V gene (reference sequence). CDR3 length equals 14 residues. V lost 0 bases to trimming and J lost 12 bases, with 15 bases between them. In DNA, the CDR3 is TGTGCCAGCAGCTTGGAGAGACACTCAAATCAACTGTTTTTT. Its translation is CASSLERHSNQLFF.

The gene calls are TRBV2 and TRBJ2-7; the D gene is possibly TRBD2 (6 bases). Germline assignment: CDR1 SNHLY and CDR2 FYNNEI. The CDR3 sequence is 14 residues long. V was shortened by 4 bases and J by 0 bases, with 10 bases between the two germline ends. CDR3 in DNA: TGTGCCAGCAGTGTGCTAGCGCTCTCCTACGAGCAGTACTTC. Translating gives CASSVLALSYEQYF.

The chain joins TRBV7-9 to TRBJ2-5, with a tentative D call TRBD2 (6 bases). This CDR3 region has 17 residues. Germline V gene lookup returns CDR1 SEHNR and CDR2 FQNEAQ (reference sequence). Trimming stripped 3 bases from V and 6 bases from J, with 23 bases between. The CDR3 spells CASSLTYAAEGLKTQYF. In DNA, the CDR3 is TGTGCCAGCAGCTTGACATATGCGGCGGAGGGGTTGAAGACCCAGTACTTC.

This clone was picked up a small number of times. The J gene is TRBJ1-2, the V gene TRBV19; TRBD1 is a possible D gene (6 bases). V lost 5 bases and J lost 5, with 12 bases in between. This CDR3 is 13 amino acids long. Germline V gene sequence: CDR1 LNHDA, CDR2 SQIVND (reference sequence). The CDR3, as DNA: TGTGCCAGTAGTCCCCCGCAGGGGTATGGCTACACCTTC. This translates into CASSPPQGYGYTF.

For the CDR3, the DNA is TGTGCCAGCAGCGCCCGAGGTTACCAAGAGACCCAGTACTTC. Its protein is CASSARGYQETQYF. This chain connects TRBV25-1 to TRBJ2-5; no clear D. The CDR3 covers 14 residues. Trimming removed 6 bases from V and 0 bases from J, with 11 bases in between. Germline CDR1 reads MGHDK; CDR2 reads SYGVNS.

The J gene is TRBJ1-5, the V gene TRBV28, with 8 bases that match TRBD1. This CDR3 has 19 amino acids. Unmatched junction bases numbered 14, after V lost 4 bases and J lost 0 bases. CDR1 and CDR2 (germline): MDHEN, SYDVKM. The CDR3 nucleotides are TGTGCCAGCAGTTCAGGTCCGGGACAGGTACATTTTAGCAATCAGCCCCAGCATTTT. Translation: CASSSGPGQVHFSNQPQHF.

This chain uses TRBV21-1 with TRBJ1-5; the table's D call, TRBD1, was not checked against the DNA. TRBV21-1 is reported as a pseudogene. The length of the CDR3 is 18 residues. CDR3 DNA: TGTGCCAGCAGCCCGGACAGTCGACAACAATATAGCAATCAGCCCCAGCATTTT. Protein: CASSPDSRQQYSNQPQHF.

The genes are TRBV5-1 and TRBJ2-1, with 8 bases identical to TRBD2. V lost 5 bases to trimming and J lost 7 bases; unmatched junction nucleotides: 14. The CDR3 loop spans 16 amino acids. In germline, CDR1 is SGHRS, CDR2 YFSETQ. As DNA, the CDR3 is TGCGCCAGCAGTCAACTCGGGAGGGCATTGGAAAATGAGCAGTTCTTC. This gives the protein CASSQLGRALENEQFF.

The chain recombines TRBV5-1 with TRBJ2-1; the match to TRBD2 covers 9 bases. The trim removed 3 bases at V and 4 bases at J, leaving 14 bases unmatched. There are 18 residues in the CDR3. CDR1 SGHRS and CDR2 YFSETQ come from the germline V gene. The CDR3 region has the DNA TGCGCCAGCAGCTCCAACCCTAGCGGGACAATAGCTTACAATGAGCAGTTCTTC. Amino acids: CASSSNPSGTIAYNEQFF.

This sequence joins TRBV7-6 and TRBJ2-1; 9 bases fit TRBD2. The junction had 10 bases not matched to a gene; V was cut back by 1 base and J by 9 bases. Germline-derived CDR1 and CDR2 are SGHVS and FNYEAQ. CDR3 length equals 16 residues. The CDR3 DNA follows: TGTGCCAGCAGCTTAGATTGGGCTAGCGGGAAGGGTGAGCAGTTCTTC. This sequence encodes CASSLDWASGKGEQFF.

The J gene is TRBJ2-2, the V gene TRBV27; 10 nucleotides match TRBD2. CDR1 and CDR2 (germline): MNHEY, SMNVEV (reference sequence). This CDR3 comprises 17 residues. After removal of 3 bases from V and 6 bases from J, the junction contained 10 bases not matched to a gene. The CDR3 sequence is CASSFVASGSGAGELFF. The CDR3 nucleotides are TGTGCCAGCAGTTTCGTAGCTAGCGGGAGTGGGGCCGGGGAGCTGTTTTTT.

This clone has a single count. The V gene is TRBV29-1, the J gene TRBJ2-3; D is undetermined. CDR3 size: 14 residues. V was pared by 4 bases and J by 5 bases, with 16 bases between. The germline CDR1 and CDR2 sequences are SQVTM and ANQGSEA. The CDR3 loop reads CSVARGEVIDTQYF. The CDR3, as DNA: TGCAGCGTTGCCCGCGGAGAGGTTATAGATACGCAGTATTTT.

V gene TRBV6-1 combines with J gene TRBJ1-4; a possible D gene is TRBD1 (5 bases). This CDR3 contains 14 residues. V was trimmed by 1 base and J by 6 bases, leaving 9 bases between them. CDR1 MNHNS and CDR2 SASEGT come from the germline V gene. This CDR3 is CASSEGQGYEKLFF. The CDR3 DNA follows: TGTGCCAGCAGTGAAGGCCAGGGTTATGAAAAACTGTTTTTT.

This chain uses TRBV6-5 with TRBJ1-1; the match to TRBD1 covers 8 bases. The CDR3 is 14 amino acids. V gave up 6 bases and J gave up 0 bases; unmatched junction bases: 3. Germline CDR1 is MNHEY and CDR2 is SVGAGI. The CDR3 DNA reads as TGTGCCAGCAGCCTGGACAGGGTGAACACTGAAGCTTTCTTT. Its translation is CASSLDRVNTEAFF.

The rearrangement joins TRBV9 to TRBJ1-5, with D maybe TRBD1 (5 bases). The CDR3 totals 15 residues. The germline V and J ends were trimmed by 6 bases and 0 bases, with 13 bases remaining between them. CDR1 is SGDLS and CDR2 is YYNGEE in the germline V gene. CDR3 DNA: TGTGCCAGCAACCCCGGGGGTCATAGCAATCAGCCCCAGCATTTT. The encoded protein is CASNPGGHSNQPQHF. The complete variable domain, with remaining parts taken from reference TRBV9 and TRBJ1-5, reads DSGVTQTPKHLITATGQRVTLRCSPRSGDLSVYWYQQSLDQGLQFLIQYYNGEERAKGNILERFSAQQFPDLHSELNLSSLELGDSALYFCASNPGGHSNQPQHFGDGTRLSIL.

This clone was counted once. V and J are TRBV28 and TRBJ1-4; D is possibly TRBD1 (6 bases). V dropped 6 bases and J dropped 8 bases, with 16 bases sitting between them. The CDR3 loop spans 14 amino acids. In germline, CDR1 is MDHEN, CDR2 SYDVKM. The CDR3 loop reads CASSSGQEEEKLFF. Here the CDR3 DNA reads TGTGCCAGCAGCTCGGGACAAGAAGAAGAAAAACTGTTTTTT. Full variable domain (missing parts from reference TRBV28 and TRBJ1-4): DVKVTQSSRYLVKRTGEKVFLECVQDMDHENMFWYRQDPGLGLRLIYFSYDVKMKEKGDIPEGYSVSREKKERFSLILESASTNQTSMYLCASSSGQEEEKLFFGSGTQLSVL.

V usage is TRBV6-6 and J usage is TRBJ1-1; no firm D call. Germline V gives CDR1 MNHNY, CDR2 SVGAGI (reference sequence). This CDR3 has 14 residues. V lost 6 bases and J lost 2, with 13 bases in between. CDR3 coding DNA: TGTGCCAGCAGCCTCGCGGGATTAAACACTGAAGCTTTCTTT. This encodes CASSLAGLNTEAFF.

In its sample, this clone was seen a few times. DNA of the CDR3: TGTGCCAGCAGGTTAGCAAATCAGCCCCAGCATTTT. It yields the protein CASRLANQPQHF. V gene TRBV6-1 combines with J gene TRBJ1-5; no clear D. V dropped 6 bases and J dropped 4 bases, with 7 bases sitting between them. This CDR3 has 12 residues. CDR1 and CDR2 from the germline V gene are MNHNS and SASEGT.

The CDR3 reads CASRGDGDTQYF. The CDR3 coding sequence is TGTGCCAGCAGAGGCGACGGGGATACGCAGTATTTT. This chain joins TRBV9 and TRBJ2-3; D is undetermined. With 5 bases removed from V and 6 bases from J, the gap between germline ends came to 10 bases. CDR1 is SGDLS and CDR2 is YYNGEE in the germline V gene. The CDR3 runs to 12 residues.

The J gene is TRBJ2-4, the V gene TRBV5-4; D is unclear. Deletions cut 4 bases from V and 8 bases from J, with 16 bases between. The CDR3 totals 14 residues. CDR1 is SGHNT and CDR2 is YYREEE in the germline V gene (reference sequence). In DNA, the CDR3 is TGTGCCAGCAGCCCAGACATCAGGTCGGACATTCAGTACTTC. It translates to CASSPDIRSDIQYF.

This clone was counted between two and nine times. The chain has TRBV7-6 and TRBJ1-3; D remains unclear. CDR1 SGHVS and CDR2 FNYEAQ come from the germline V gene. V lost 5 bases, J lost 1 base, and 9 bases lay in between. The CDR3 loop spans 14 amino acids. CDR3 DNA: TGTGCCAGCAGCCGGGGTACTTCTGGAAACACCATATATTTT. Protein product: CASSRGTSGNTIYF.

The chain joins TRBV30 to TRBJ2-7; possible D gene TRBD1, 6 bases. The germline V gene has CDR1 GTSNPN and CDR2 SVGIG (reference sequence). The ends were cut back, 2 bases at V and 5 bases at J, with 19 bases in the middle. The CDR3 loop spans 15 amino acids. CDR3 DNA: TGTGCCTGGAGTCGGGGATACAGGGTTGAGAACGAGCAGTACTTC. It specifies CAWSRGYRVENEQYF.

V usage is TRBV11-3 and J usage is TRBJ2-1; 10 bases match TRBD2. Germline CDR1 SGHNT, CDR2 YENEEA. V shed 4 bases, J shed 4 bases, and the junction held 1 base outside the gene matches. This CDR3 region has 14 residues. In nucleotides, the CDR3 is TGTGCCAGCAGCTCGGGACTAGCGTACAATGAGCAGTTCTTC. It translates to CASSSGLAYNEQFF.

The table lists this clone with a count of one. The genes are TRBV7-9 and TRBJ2-7; 15 bases are a match to TRBD2. V lost 0 bases and J lost 0; bases outside the gene matches: 6. The CDR3 is 19 amino acids. From germline, CDR1 is SEHNR and CDR2 FQNEAQ (reference sequence). This chain's CDR3 is CASSLAPGLAGGISYEQYF. Written as DNA, the CDR3 is TGTGCCAGCAGCTTAGCGCCGGGACTAGCGGGAGGAATCTCCTACGAGCAGTACTTC.